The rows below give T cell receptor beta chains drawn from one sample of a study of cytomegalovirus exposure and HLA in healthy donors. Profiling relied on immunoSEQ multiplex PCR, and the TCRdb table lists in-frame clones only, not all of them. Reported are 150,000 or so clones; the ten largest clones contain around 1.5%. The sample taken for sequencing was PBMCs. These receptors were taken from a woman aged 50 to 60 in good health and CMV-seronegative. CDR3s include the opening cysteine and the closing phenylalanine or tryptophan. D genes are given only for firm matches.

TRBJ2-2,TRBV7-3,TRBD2,CASSVGTSGHGELFF,TGTGCCAGCAGCGTAGGGACTAGCGGTCACGGGGAGCTGTTTTTT
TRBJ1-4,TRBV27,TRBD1,CASSFSSGTENEKLFF,TGTGCCAGCAGTTTCTCCTCCGGGACAGAAAATGAAAAACTGTTTTTT
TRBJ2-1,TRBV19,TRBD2,CASTRDSGYYNEQFF,TGTGCCAGTACCCGGGATAGCGGGTACTACAATGAGCAGTTCTTC
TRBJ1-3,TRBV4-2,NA,CASSQAGFGSGNTIYF,TGTGCCAGCAGCCAAGCGGGGTTCGGCTCTGGAAACACCATATATTTT
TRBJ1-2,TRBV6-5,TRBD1,CASMGTGGRSYTF,TGTGCCAGCATGGGGACAGGGGGAAGGAGCTACACCTTC
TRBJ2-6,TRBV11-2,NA,CASSPFERSGANVLTF,TGTGCCAGCAGCCCCTTCGAGCGCAGTGGGGCCAACGTCCTGACTTTC
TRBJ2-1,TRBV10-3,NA,CAIRTVNEQFF,TGTGCCATCAGGACTGTCAATGAGCAGTTCTTC
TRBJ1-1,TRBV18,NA,CASSPVGGSEAFF,TGTGCCAGCTCACCTGTCGGAGGGTCTGAAGCTTTCTTT
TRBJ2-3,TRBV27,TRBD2,CASSFLSAGGPRDTQYF,TGTGCCAGCAGTTTCCTCTCTGCGGGAGGGCCGCGGGATACGCAGTATTTT
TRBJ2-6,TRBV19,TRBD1,CASSIGQGKSGANVLTF,TGTGCCAGTAGTATTGGACAGGGAAAATCAGGGGCCAACGTCCTGACTTTC
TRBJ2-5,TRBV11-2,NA,CASSLDSGRETQYF,TGTGCCAGCAGCTTAGATAGCGGCCGGGAGACCCAGTACTTC
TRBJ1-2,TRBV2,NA,CASSIQLPYGYTF,TGTGCCAGCAGCATACAGTTACCCTATGGCTACACCTTC
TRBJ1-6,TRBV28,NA,CASGGAGWSPLHF,TGTGCCAGCGGGGGGGCCGGTTGGTCACCCCTCCACTTT